The source of this T cell receptor (beta chain) is a study of blood T cell dynamics during melanoma immunotherapy. Study in general: Standard first-line treatment here was pembrolizumab or nivolumab plus ipilimumab in metastatic melanoma.

The protocol was immunoSEQ multiplex PCR, while the TCRdb copy is restricted to in-frame clones and leaves out a portion. The table includes 10,000 to 13,000 clones, roughly 90% detected once. From germline, CDR1 is SGHRS and CDR2 YFSETQ. This CDR3 contains 17 residues. Between the trimmed V and J ends, which lost 4 bases and 0 bases, there was a span of 14 bases. Time point described: week 3, after first cycle of checkpoint inhibitor. Apart from a couple of fast progressors, RECIST 1.1 response was judged 12 weeks post-infusion. Patients had no prior systemic cancer treatment, immunosuppressants or other active cancers.

This rearrangement joins TRBV5-1 to TRBJ2-6, with D possibly matching TRBD1 (7 bases). The sample in question was blood, obtained from a patient treated with checkpoint blockade. This sequence was found in a human donor with melanoma. CDR3 in DNA: TGCGCCAGCAGCGCCTCTCAGGGGGGCTCTGGGGCCAACGTCCTGACTTTC. This sequence encodes CASSASQGGSGANVLTF.